Listed below are T cell receptor beta chains from one sample, sequenced in a study of T cells in Graves' hyperthyroidism and ophthalmopathy. Via MiXCR, TCRdb re-called the multiplex PCR reads, giving one row per CDR3 protein. The sample records 450,000 to 650,000 distinct CDR3 sequences, around 20% being singletons. Input material: blood. The receptors shown here come from a man aged 18 to 29 with Graves' hyperthyroidism. The CDR3 runs from the conserved cysteine through the conserved F or W. The order of the fields is J gene, clone size, V gene, D gene, CDR3 protein, CDR3 DNA. A D gene is named only where the DNA matches it firmly. Part of the rows lack a size; the others show once, few, many or a class for expanded clones.

>TRBJ1-1|many|TRBV27|-
CASSSIPVNTEAFF
TGTGCCAGCAGTTCTATTCCAGTAAACACTGAAGCTTTCTTT
>TRBJ2-2|-|TRBV11-2|TRBD2
CAGSTRLAGDTGELFF
TGTGCCGGCAGTACCCGACTAGCGGGGGACACCGGGGAGCTGTTTTTT
>TRBJ1-1|many|TRBV28|-
CASSILQGRATEAFF
TGTGCCAGTTCTATCCTTCAGGGTAGGGCCACTGAAGCTTTCTTT
>TRBJ1-1|-|TRBV6-1|-
CASRSPKSGLGNTEAFF
TGTGCCAGCAGGTCCCCGAAAAGTGGGCTCGGCAACACTGAAGCTTTCTTT
>TRBJ1-1|-|TRBV7-8|-
CASSPLGKGGTNTEAFF
TGTGCCAGCAGCCCCCTGGGAAAGGGCGGGACGAACACTGAAGCTTTCTTT
>TRBJ2-5|few|TRBV20-1|-
CSASGGTETQYF
TGCAGTGCATCCGGGGGTACGGAGACCCAGTACTTC
>TRBJ1-1|many|TRBV19|TRBD1
CASGQGYTEAFF
TGTGCCAGCGGACAGGGATACACTGAAGCTTTCTTT
>TRBJ2-3|-|TRBV6-2/TRBV6-3|TRBD1
CASSAGQGSADTQYF
TGTGCCAGCAGTGCGGGACAGGGTTCGGCAGATACGCAGTATTTT
>TRBJ1-3|-|TRBV30|-
CAWNGRSSGNTIYF
TGTGCCTGGAACGGACGGAGCTCTGGAAACACCATATATTTT
>TRBJ2-4|few|TRBV12-3/TRBV12-4|-
CASSPLGDTLSNIQYF
TGTGCCAGCAGTCCCCTAGGGGACACCCTCTCAAACATTCAGTACTTC
>TRBJ1-2|many|TRBV29-1|TRBD1
CSVGQGYGYTF
TGCAGCGTCGGACAGGGTTATGGCTACACCTTC
>TRBJ2-5|many|TRBV12-3/TRBV12-4|-
CASSLDRLEETQYF
TGTGCCAGCAGTTTAGATAGGTTGGAAGAGACCCAGTACTTC
>TRBJ1-1|many|TRBV2|-
CASSEQTDMNTEAFF
TGTGCCAGCAGTGAGCAGACAGACATGAACACTGAAGCTTTCTTT
>TRBJ2-7|-|TRBV11-2|TRBD2
CASSPRTSGSQYEQYF
TGTGCCAGCAGCCCCCGGACTAGCGGGAGCCAATACGAGCAGTACTTC
>TRBJ1-1|few|TRBV29-1|-
CSVDQHRGEAFF
TGCAGCGTTGACCAACATCGGGGTGAAGCTTTCTTT
>TRBJ2-7|-|TRBV6-1|-
CASSELAIAEKGSYEQYF
TGTGCCAGCAGTGAATTGGCGATAGCAGAGAAAGGCTCCTACGAGCAGTACTTC
>TRBJ2-7|-|TRBV6-2/TRBV6-3|TRBD1
CTSSYWTGAYEQYF
TGTACCAGCAGTTACTGGACAGGAGCCTACGAGCAGTACTTC
>TRBJ2-7|-|TRBV12-3/TRBV12-4|-
CASSQDSASYEQYF
TGTGCCAGCAGCCAAGACAGCGCCTCCTACGAGCAGTACTTC
>TRBJ2-2|few|TRBV10-2|-
CASRGGGPTGELFF
TGCGCCAGCAGAGGGGGGGGGCCGACCGGGGAGCTGTTTTTT